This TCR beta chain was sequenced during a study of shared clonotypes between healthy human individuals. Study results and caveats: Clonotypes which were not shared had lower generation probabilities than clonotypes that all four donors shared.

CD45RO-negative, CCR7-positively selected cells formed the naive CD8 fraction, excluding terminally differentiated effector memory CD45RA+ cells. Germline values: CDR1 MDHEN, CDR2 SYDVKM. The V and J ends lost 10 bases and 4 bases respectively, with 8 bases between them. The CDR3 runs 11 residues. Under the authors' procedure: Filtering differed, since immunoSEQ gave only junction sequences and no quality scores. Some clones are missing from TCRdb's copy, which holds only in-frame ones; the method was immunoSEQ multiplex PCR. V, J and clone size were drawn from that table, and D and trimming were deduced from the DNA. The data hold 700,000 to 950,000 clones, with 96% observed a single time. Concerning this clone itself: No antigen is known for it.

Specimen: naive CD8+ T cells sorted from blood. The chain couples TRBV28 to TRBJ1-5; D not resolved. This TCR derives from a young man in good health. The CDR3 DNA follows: TGTGCCATTCCCACAAATCAGCCCCAGCATTTT. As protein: CAIPTNQPQHF.